This T cell receptor (beta chain) was retrieved from a study of a mutant IDH1 vaccine in newly diagnosed glioma (dated by TCRdb to the early 2020s). The study in broad terms: In the chemotherapy-containing groups, vaccination started alongside temozolomide cycles, whereas in patients who had radiotherapy alone it started 4-6 weeks after radiotherapy. Of the roughly 34 treated patients, 62.5% were male and about 40% were female, and a mean age of 40.4 years was recorded. Before enrollment, most patients had been given radiochemotherapy with temozolomide as standard therapy, while the rest had received either radiotherapy alone or temozolomide alone. The week-35 safety follow-up was designated visit V12, and the week-47 end of study was designated visit V13. Peripheral blood was collected at six visits: V03 (baseline), V05, V07, V10, V12 and V13. Longitudinal TCRB deep sequencing was done for 25 treated patients, wherever samples were available for exploratory analyses. Overall study outcomes, separate from this receptor: PBMC samples for TCRB deep sequencing were selected based on availability. Changes in the top peripheral T cell clonotypes picked up by TCRB sequencing did not appear to be linked to pseudoprogression. The authors noted that analyses of patient blood samples could not be reproduced because of sample limitations. Immune responses induced by the vaccine were seen in 93.3% of patients across multiple MHC alleles.

The library was built by means of the immunoSEQ multiplex PCR assay. Following the manufacturer's protocol, the hsTCRB Kit was used to amplify rearranged TCR beta chain sequences. An Illumina MiSeq was used to sequence the TCRB libraries. Concerning the study's data processing: The proprietary platform of the kit vendor was used for demultiplexing, trimming and gene mapping. In its TCRdb copy, this immuneACCESS table keeps in-frame sequences only and misses some clones. Where compared with another copy, unresolved V genes explain less than half of these, and the others have no known cause. V and J calls and clone size are given by that table; D and trimming were obtained from the DNA. Across this sample there are about 56,000 clones, with roughly four fifths seen only once. The ten largest make up about 3.2% of the sample. V drops 7 bases and J drops 9 bases, leaving 19 bases in between. The germline V gene (reference sequence) provides CDR1 LNHDA and CDR2 SQIVND. The CDR3 runs 14 amino acids, cysteine and phenylalanine included. Only the CDR3 DNA is retained, 42 bases long and in frame from the first base.

The time point tag for this specimen amounts to: week 47, end of study. Each vaccine dose was 300 ug of a 20-mer mutant IDH1 peptide in Montanide, given subcutaneously with topical imiquimod. Patients were given eight vaccinations, in weeks 1, 3, 5, 7, 11, 15, 19 and 23, which matched visits V03 through V10. The donors had newly diagnosed IDH1-mutant astrocytomas of WHO grade 3 or 4 that showed loss of nuclear ATRX. The samples were drawn from NOA16, a multicentre, single-arm, open-label phase I trial in Germany that tested a mutant IDH1 peptide vaccine in humans for the first time. Genomic DNA for TCRB sequencing was extracted from EDTA blood using the DNeasy Blood and Tissue Kit. Details on this clone: It has no known antigen specificity. The sample holds no much larger clone one base away, and base qualities are not on file.

The chain joins TRBV19 to TRBJ1-5; the best D guess is TRBD1, with 6 bases matching. Here the sequenced sample was PBMCs, taken from a glioma patient whose treatment included an IDH1 peptide vaccine. This sequence originates from a woman between 50 and 59 years old with glioma. The nucleotide sequence is TGTGCCAGTAAAGGGGGAGGGGTCCAGGGGCCCCAGCATTTT. It is translated as CASKGGGVQGPQHF.